This T cell receptor beta chain derives from a study of identical twins. Trimming removed 1 base at V and 0 bases at J, with 11 bases between. There are 16 residues in the CDR3. CDR1 SGHVS and CDR2 FNYEAQ come from the germline V gene. TCRdb itself ran the 5' RACE reads through MiXCR, one entry per CDR3 protein. The table lists 230,000 or so distinct CDR3 sequences, about 8.3% of them singletons, with less than 4% in the top ten. The sample also formed part of further work on yellow fever vaccine responses in identical twins.

The TCR comes from a woman aged 18-30 years in good health. The specimen was CD8+ T cells sorted from blood. The chain joins TRBV7-6 to TRBJ2-3; D call uncertain. The CDR3 bases are TGTGCCAGCAGCTTAGTACTCTCCCTAAGCACAGATACGCAGTATTTT. It specifies CASSLVLSLSTDTQYF.